The 8 T cell receptor beta chains reported below all come from one sample, sequenced in a study of blood T cell repertoires in COVID-19. TCRdb's copy holds only in-frame clones and misses some; the assay was immunoSEQ multiplex PCR. The profile covers 150,000 to 170,000 clones, with about 86% appearing a single time and roughly 7% taken by the ten largest. Sequenced input: PBMCs or T cells enriched from blood (not recorded which). Receptor source: a man aged 50 to 60 who had recovered from COVID-19.

Concerning this clone: Other DNA sequences in the same sample also yield this CDR3. The chain carries TRBV5-1 and TRBJ1-2; 10 nucleotides line up with TRBD1. With V trimmed by 3 bases and J by 0 bases, 2 bases remained unmatched. The CDR3 has 15 amino acids. Germline values: CDR1 SGHRS, CDR2 YFSETQ. The DNA of the CDR3 is TGCGCCAGCAGCTCCGGACAGGGGGCTAACTATGGCTACACCTTC. Translation: CASSSGQGANYGYTF. Drawing the rest from reference TRBV5-1 and TRBJ1-2, the complete variable domain is KAGVTQTPRYLIKTRGQQVTLSCSPISGHRSVSWYQQTPGQGLQFLFEYFSETQRNKGNFPGRFSGRQFSNSRSEMNVSTLELGDSALYLCASSSGQGANYGYTFGSGTRLTVV.

This clone appeared a few times. Other DNA sequences in the same sample also yield this CDR3. The rearrangement joins TRBV10-3 to TRBJ1-2; D gene uncertain. The CDR3 has 12 amino acids. The germline V gene encodes CDR1 ENHRY and CDR2 SYGVKD. V lost 7 bases and J lost 5, with 11 bases in between. The DNA for the CDR3 is TGTGCCATCAAGGGAGGTTCTTATGGCTACACCTTC. This codes for CAIKGGSYGYTF.

The genes are TRBV2 and TRBJ2-7; 7 bases are a match to TRBD1. CDR1 and CDR2 (germline): SNHLY, FYNNEI. Trimming took 3 bases from V and 0 from J; bases not matched to a gene: 5. This CDR3 comprises 15 residues. The CDR3 DNA follows: TGTGCCAGCAGTGATCGAGGGGGCAGCTCCTACGAGCAGTACTTC. It is translated as CASSDRGGSSYEQYF.

This chain links TRBV15 with TRBJ2-2; 11 nucleotides line up with TRBD1. Germline assignment: CDR1 LNHNV and CDR2 YYDKDF (reference sequence). The CDR3 spans 17 residues. V shed 5 bases and J 6 bases; nucleotides not matched to a gene: 11. The CDR3 DNA reads as TGTGCCACCAGCCGATCCCCACCGGGACAGGGGGCCGGGGAGCTGTTTTTT. Translated: CATSRSPPGQGAGELFF.

The chain is built from TRBV5-1 and TRBJ1-6; TRBD1 matches at 8 bases. The CDR3 is 15 amino acids. CDR1 is SGHRS and CDR2 is YFSETQ in the germline V gene. Trimming took 3 bases from V and 7 from J; bases not matched to a gene: 6. The CDR3 region is CASSSGTGGNSPLHF. CDR3 DNA: TGCGCCAGCAGCTCGGGCACAGGGGGGAATTCACCCCTCCACTTT.

The CDR3 region has the DNA TGTGCCAGCAGTTACGGGGGACAGGGTAACGACGAGCAGTACTTC. It encodes CASSYGGQGNDEQYF. The chain recombines TRBV6-5 with TRBJ2-7, with TRBD1 matching 9 bases. Unmatched junction bases numbered 7, after V lost 2 bases and J lost 5 bases. CDR1 and CDR2 from the germline V gene are MNHEY and SVGAGI. This CDR3 spans 15 amino acids.

A remark on this clone: One junction end disagrees with the germline gene, perhaps due to a read error. V is TRBV12-3 or TRBV12-4 and J is TRBJ1-1; 10 bases are shared with TRBD1. This CDR3 is 13 amino acids long. For the CDR3, the DNA is TGTGCCAGCAGTTTTGGGACAGGGGTAAATCGGCCGTTT. Residues: CASSFGTGVNRPF.

The V gene is TRBV6-5, the J gene TRBJ2-1, with a tentative D call TRBD1 (5 bases). Deletions cut 6 bases from V and 1 base from J, with 13 bases between. The germline gives CDR1 MNHEY, CDR2 SVGAGI. This CDR3 contains 15 residues. This CDR3 is CASRRRVFSYNEQFF. The CDR3 DNA sequence: TGTGCCAGCAGACGCAGGGTGTTTTCCTACAATGAGCAGTTCTTC.